This T cell receptor beta chain derives from a study of OX40 agonist ivuxolimab in advanced cancers. Here immunoSEQ multiplex PCR was the method, and the copy in TCRdb shows in-frame clones only, minus some. Of tens of thousands of clones in the sample, 78% were seen once. V gave up 4 bases and J gave up 4 bases, with 14 bases separating them. The CDR3 spans 15 residues. Germline-derived CDR1 and CDR2 are SGHTS and YDEGEE. The chain carries TRBV5-8 and TRBJ1-4; perhaps TRBD1 as D (6 bases). This sequence was found in an adult with an advanced solid tumor such as melanoma, head and neck, liver or kidney cancer. This specimen consisted of CD4+ or CD8+ T cells sorted from blood, obtained in a trial of the OX40 agonist ivuxolimab. The CDR3 loop is CASSLVGGFNEKLFF. CDR3 bases: TGTGCCAGCAGCCTGGTCGGGGGCTTTAATGAAAAACTGTTTTTT.